The subject of this entry is one TCR beta chain. Its target is unknown. This sample was taken from a study of cytomegalovirus exposure and HLA in healthy donors. The PCR contained 60 Vbeta and 13 Jbeta primers. Data came from immunoSEQ multiplex PCR; TCRdb stores just in-frame clones and leaves some out. The sample lists 180,000 or so clones, 70% to 90% occurring once. Study results and caveats: A later analysis reported that several of the most significant clusters appeared to be linked to common viral pathogens, among them Epstein-Barr virus. Accurate predictions that matched the HLA-A and HLA-B alleles of most subjects were reportedly made from TCR beta sequences.

Each donor was healthy, and each was a bone marrow donor. The sequencing sample was made of PBMCs. The sequence was collected from a man younger than 30 in good health and CMV-seropositive.

The CDR3 DNA reads TGTGCCAGCAGCGTAGATGCGGGGGCCTCCTACAATGAGCAGTTCTTC. This encodes CASSVDAGASYNEQFF. This chain links TRBV9 with TRBJ2-1; a possible D gene is TRBD2 (7 bases). V lost 0 bases, J lost 0 bases, and 10 bases lay in between. The CDR3 has 16 amino acids. The germline V gene has CDR1 SGDLS and CDR2 YYNGEE.